This T cell receptor (beta chain) comes out of a study of shared clonotypes between healthy human individuals (dated by TCRdb to 2020 to 2022). Broadly, across the study: A couple of women and three men aged 18 to 49 years were included in the cohort. To estimate repertoire size and how much clonotypes are shared between individuals, the study performed deep sequencing of blood TCR repertoires from a few healthy adults. Different laboratories and diverse techniques were used to prepare libraries and sequence TCR repertoires, to increase sequencing depth and limit assay-specific biases. For each donor, CD4 naive and CD4 memory were each given three plates, CD8 naive was given two plates, and CD8 memory was given one plate. Each donor's leukapheresis produced roughly between roughly 0.9 and 8.9 billion PBMCs. Overall study outcomes, separate from this receptor: Naive subsets generally had larger estimated clonotype richness than memory subsets did. Based on pairwise subsampling, the degree of clonotype sharing among donors was expected to be affected by sequencing depth. Even with the large sequencing depth, rarefaction of the sorted-subset datasets indicated that sequencing was incomplete. Because the study included only a small number of donors, the genetic and exposure-history diversity represented was limited. Sampling was restricted to blood, and TCR repertoires in tissues likely differ from the TCR repertoires found in blood. Across a handful of donors, approximately 4.6% of naive CD4, 3% to 3.5% of naive CD8, 2% to 2.5% of memory CD4, and under 0.45% of memory CD8 clonotypes were shared. Clonotypes shared by all four sorted-subset donors showed higher generation probabilities than non-shared clonotypes.

TCR CDR3 regions were amplified from genomic DNA by multiplex PCR using the deep immunoSEQ assay. Extracted genomic DNA from each cell subset was distributed evenly across all wells of several immunoSEQ 96-well plates, and each plate was treated as a replicate. Each replicate PCR for sorted subsets received about 220 ng genomic DNA, equal to about 30,000 T cell genomes. Purified libraries were measured with a Qubit 3.0 fluorometer, size-checked on a Bioanalyzer 2100, and measured again with the KAPA Library Quantification kit. Every immunoSEQ 96-well plate was sequenced on a separate single-read 150-cycle Illumina NextSeq 550 flow cell. As for the original processing: The immunoSEQ output contained only junctional sequences without quality scores, so filtering could not match that applied to full-length reads. Sequences were annotated with PyIR, a Python wrapper for IgBLAST v1.9, and V/J genes and CDR3 were assigned using IMGT germline references. Reads were removed for weak V/J assignments (E-value above 1e-6), missing CDR3, stop codons, out-of-frame junctions, or ambiguous translated residues. V3J clonotypes were defined as sequences sharing the same inferred V gene, J gene, and CDR3 amino acid sequence. The percentage overlap between two repertoires was calculated by dividing the number of shared unique clonotypes by the size of the smaller repertoire. Richness of each repertoire was evaluated using RTK rarefaction, the Chao1 estimator, and Recon v2.1 estimates of unobserved clonotypes. OLGA was used to compute generation probabilities for all TCRbeta clonotypes that the gDNA method yielded from a handful of donors. The table comes from immuneACCESS by way of TCRdb, which keeps in-frame sequences with V and J called. Part of the clones is missing from these tables; in studies checked, under half for an unresolved V gene and the rest for unknown reasons. The D gene and trimming were derived from the DNA, and the V and J assignments and clone size from that table. The sample profile shows roughly 2 million clones; 85% to 95% of them were found once. Jointly, the top ten make up about 0.13% of the sample.

The germline V and J ends show losses of 8 bases and 5 bases respectively, and no gene match explains 10 bases of the junction. There are 14 amino acids in the CDR3, from cysteine to phenylalanine inclusive. Of the read, only the CDR3 DNA is kept; its 42 bases are in frame from base 1. CDR1 is given as MNHEY and CDR2 as SVGAGI, both from the germline V gene. In regard to this clone: The clone's antigen remains unknown. No base quality values were provided; no much bigger clone lies one nucleotide off.

The donors were healthy, HIV-negative adults with no recently reported acute infections or vaccinations. Every donor was a Caucasian adult residing in Nashville, Tennessee, USA. CD4+ T cells were enriched through magnetic negative selection, after which naive cells were positively selected on CD45RA and the remaining negative fraction served as the memory subset. Blood was collected by leukapheresis, and PBMCs were isolated by Ficoll-Histopaque density gradient centrifugation and then cryopreserved in liquid nitrogen vapor phase. Analytical flow cytometry was used to check the purity and quantity of each magnetically sorted T cell population. From each sorted fraction, genomic DNA was isolated and quantified by UV absorbance on a Nanodrop 2000c.

The chain is encoded by TRBV6-5 joined to TRBJ2-7; 9 central bases correspond to TRBD2. The specimen sequenced was naive CD4+ T cells sorted from blood. Reading the label with the study, this specimen's cell subset or site is: CD45RA+ positively selected. The origin of this receptor is a man aged 18-30 years in good health. Here the CDR3 is given as CASQRGLAKNEQYF. The nucleotide sequence reads TGTGCCAGCCAAAGGGGACTAGCAAAAAACGAGCAGTACTTC.